The subject of this entry is one T cell receptor beta chain. This record comes from a study of blood T cell repertoires in COVID-19. The wider study: Sites across the United States, Italy and Spain contributed samples from acute and convalescent COVID-19. T cells, B-cell-depleted T cells, or PBMCs provided the cDNA or gDNA that served as material.

In the original workflow: Researchers report that nucleated cell counts were estimated from reference gene primer amplification. Sequencing used immunoSEQ multiplex PCR; TCRdb keeps in-frame clones, though not all of them. For V, J and clone size, that table is used; D and trimming come from the DNA. Of 80,000 or so clones in the sample, around nine tenths were seen once. Germline CDR1 and CDR2: SGHNT and YYREEE (reference sequence). J was trimmed by 7 bases and V by 0 bases; bases with no gene match: 1. This CDR3 is 13 amino acids long. Sample: peripheral blood. The TCR comes from a woman aged 55-70 years with acute or convalescent COVID-19. V gene TRBV5-4 combines with J gene TRBJ1-2; 9 nucleotides match TRBD1. The CDR3 here is CASSLETGGGYTF. DNA for the CDR3: TGTGCCAGCAGCTTGGAGACAGGGGGTGGCTACACCTTC.